The next 19 T cell receptor beta chains were all read from a single sample in a study of siplizumab effects on memory and regulatory T cells. The protocol was immunoSEQ multiplex PCR, while the TCRdb copy is restricted to in-frame clones and leaves out a portion. This table holds about 10,000 clones, 35% to 55% found once. These receptors have no known antigen. Mixed lymphocyte reaction cells underwent less than seven days of coculture at 37°C. The specimen was CFSE-low (dividing) CD4+ T cells sorted from an allogeneic mixed lymphocyte reaction. All receptors derive from a human donor in good health; the cells came from an allogeneic mixed lymphocyte reaction.

This clone showed up just once. The chain couples TRBV9 to TRBJ2-6; D ambiguous. Germline V gene data show CDR1 as SGDLS and CDR2 as YYNGEE. V dropped 4 bases and J dropped 1 base, with 9 bases sitting between them. The CDR3 is 15 amino acids. The CDR3 here is CASSPRPSGANVLTF. In nucleotides, the CDR3 is TGTGCCAGCAGCCCCAGACCTTCTGGGGCCAACGTCCTGACTTTC.

This clone was seen a few times. The chain couples TRBV2 to TRBJ2-5, with 10 bases that match TRBD2. Germline V lookup: CDR1 SNHLY, CDR2 FYNNEI. The J segment lost 5 bases and the V segment lost 6 bases, leaving 0 bases of the junction unmatched. The CDR3 spans 12 residues. The CDR3 nucleotides read TGTGCCAGCAGAGCGGGAGGGGAGACCCAGTACTTC. This translates into CASRAGGETQYF.

This clone was found a few times. V and J are TRBV2 and TRBJ2-1; 7 bases line up with TRBD2. With 5 bases clipped from V and 4 bases from J, the junction kept 8 bases outside the gene matches. The CDR3 consists of 15 residues. Germline CDR1 and CDR2: SNHLY and FYNNEI. The CDR3 loop reads CASSSSGKTYNEQFF. CDR3 in DNA: TGTGCCAGCAGTTCCAGCGGGAAAACTTACAATGAGCAGTTCTTC.

DNA of the CDR3: TGTGCCAGCAGCGTAGTTGCGTCTGAACCTTATGGCTACACCTTC. The encoded protein is CASSVVASEPYGYTF. This rearrangement joins TRBV9 to TRBJ1-2; no reliable D call. The ends were cut back, 0 bases at V and 5 bases at J, with 14 bases in the middle. CDR3 length: 15 amino acids. From germline, CDR1 is SGDLS and CDR2 YYNGEE.

This chain links TRBV5-4 with TRBJ2-7, with 8 bases lining up with TRBD2. The junction had 9 bases not matched to a gene; V was cut back by 4 bases and J by 3 bases. The CDR3 is 15 residues long. The germline CDR1 and CDR2 sequences are SGHNT and YYREEE (reference sequence). The CDR3 sequence: CASSQDIAGYYEQYF. CDR3 bases: TGTGCCAGCAGCCAAGACATAGCGGGGTACTACGAGCAGTACTTC.

This clone has a handful of counts. The chain combines TRBV7-2 with TRBJ1-5; 9 bases fit TRBD1. The germline CDR1 and CDR2 sequences are SGHTA and FQGNSA. The CDR3 loop spans 16 amino acids. V gave up 4 bases and J gave up 10 bases; unmatched junction bases: 14. Here the CDR3 DNA reads TGTGCCAGCAGCTCACCCCGGGACAGGGCCCTAGGACCCCAGCATTTT. Encoded protein: CASSSPRDRALGPQHF. The entire variable domain, with the rest obtained from reference TRBV7-2 and TRBJ1-5, is as follows: GAGVSQSPSNKVTEKGKDVELRCDPISGHTALYWYRQSLGQGLEFLIYFQGNSAPDKSGLPSDRFSAERTGGSVSTLTIQRTQQEDSAVYLCASSSPRDRALGPQHFGDGTRLSIL.

V is TRBV5-1 and J is TRBJ2-5, with TRBD1 matching 10 bases. Per germline, CDR1 SGHRS and CDR2 YFSETQ. Unmatched junction bases numbered 5, after V lost 2 bases and J lost 4 bases. The CDR3 totals 15 residues. The CDR3 loop reads CASSFQWTGGETQYF. The CDR3, as DNA: TGCGCCAGCAGCTTCCAATGGACAGGGGGAGAGACCCAGTACTTC. The whole variable domain, remainder taken from reference TRBV5-1 and TRBJ2-5, is KAGVTQTPRYLIKTRGQQVTLSCSPISGHRSVSWYQQTPGQGLQFLFEYFSETQRNKGNFPGRFSGRQFSNSRSEMNVSTLELGDSALYLCASSFQWTGGETQYFGPGTRLLVL.

This clone was found a few times. This chain connects TRBV12-5 to TRBJ2-2, with 8 positions matching TRBD2. CDR3 length: 16 residues. J was trimmed by 6 bases and V by 3 bases; bases with no gene match: 9. Germline CDR1 and CDR2: LGHNT and FRNRAP. The CDR3 region is CASGLGTGLGAGELFF. The CDR3 region has the DNA TGTGCTAGTGGTTTAGGTACGGGACTAGGGGCCGGGGAGCTGTTTTTT.

This clone has just a few counts. The chain has TRBV27 and TRBJ2-5; maybe TRBD2 (6 bases). The CDR3 covers 16 residues. Germline-derived CDR1 and CDR2 are MNHEY and SMNVEV (reference sequence). Between the trimmed V and J ends, which lost 0 bases and 7 bases, there was a span of 18 bases. The CDR3 sequence is CASSLSSVWSGGTQYF. In nucleotides, the CDR3 is TGTGCCAGCAGTTTATCGAGCGTTTGGTCCGGGGGGACCCAGTACTTC.

V gene TRBV7-8 combines with J gene TRBJ2-5; D uncertain. The germline CDR1 and CDR2 sequences are SGHVS and FQNEAQ. V was pared by 1 base and J by 6 bases, with 0 bases between. The CDR3 length is 10 residues. CDR3 nucleotides: TGTGCCAGCAGCTTAGAGACCCAGTACTTC. Translating gives CASSLETQYF.

This chain connects TRBV2 to TRBJ2-1; no reliable D call. The CDR3 loop spans 12 amino acids. Germline V lookup: CDR1 SNHLY, CDR2 FYNNEI. V lost 4 bases, J lost 9 bases, and 10 bases lay in between. CDR3 sequence reads: CASSVGHTEQFF. The CDR3 bases are TGTGCCAGCAGTGTAGGCCACACTGAGCAGTTCTTC.

This clone was observed a few times. The same CDR3 arises from other DNA sequences in this sample as well. V and J are TRBV7-9 and TRBJ1-6; D unresolved. The CDR3 length is 15 residues. CDR1 and CDR2 (germline): SEHNR, FQNEAQ (reference sequence). V was shortened by 5 bases and J by 0 bases, with 8 bases between the two germline ends. The CDR3 DNA follows: TGTGCCAGCAGCCCGGTCGGCTCCTATAATTCACCCCTCCACTTT. It codes for CASSPVGSYNSPLHF.

The rearrangement links TRBV10-3 to TRBJ1-4, with a weak D call TRBD1 (5 bases). CDR3 length: 13 residues. Trimming removed 8 bases from V and 6 bases from J, with 13 bases in between. Per germline, CDR1 ENHRY and CDR2 SYGVKD. As DNA, the CDR3 is TGTGCCATCTCGGCACAGGTCGATGAAAAACTGTTTTTT. Amino acid sequence: CAISAQVDEKLFF.

This clone was seen more than once but under ten times. The rearrangement uses TRBV18 and TRBJ2-3, with TRBD2 matching 10 bases. From germline, CDR1 is KGHSH and CDR2 LQKENI. The length of the CDR3 is 14 residues. V trimming: 3 bases; J trimming: 9 bases; junction bases outside the gene matches: 6. CDR3 in DNA: TGTGCCAGCTCACCTACTAGCGGGGTAGGGACGCAGTATTTT. Protein product: CASSPTSGVGTQYF.

The chain couples TRBV7-6 to TRBJ1-6; TRBD1 matches at 8 bases. Germline V gene sequence: CDR1 SGHVS, CDR2 FNYEAQ. The CDR3 totals 15 residues. V gave up 6 bases and J gave up 5 bases; unmatched junction bases: 6. CDR3 sequence reads: CASSPRTGHNSPLHF. The CDR3 coding sequence is TGTGCCAGCAGTCCCAGGACAGGGCATAATTCACCCCTCCACTTT.

This chain joins TRBV28 and TRBJ1-4; 8 bases align to TRBD1. CDR3 length equals 16 residues. V gave up 4 bases and J gave up 5 bases; unmatched junction bases: 9. Germline CDR1 MDHEN, CDR2 SYDVKM. The CDR3, as DNA: TGTGCCAGCAGTTCATGGGGACAGGAGAACAATGAAAAACTGTTTTTT. Translation: CASSSWGQENNEKLFF.

The chain recombines TRBV11-2 with TRBJ2-5; 11 nucleotides line up with TRBD2. Germline loops: CDR1 SGHAT, CDR2 FQNNGV. Losses at the gene ends were 2 bases for V and 4 bases for J; bases not matched to a gene: 3. This CDR3 spans 15 amino acids. The CDR3 DNA reads TGTGCCAGCAGCTTATTGACTAGCGGGACAGAGACCCAGTACTTC. Translation gives CASSLLTSGTETQYF.

This sequence joins TRBV6-6 and TRBJ1-6; D perhaps matches TRBD1 (5 bases). The CDR3 contains 14 residues. Germline-derived CDR1 and CDR2 are MNHNY and SVGAGI (reference sequence). The V and J ends lost 2 bases and 9 bases respectively, with 11 bases between them. The CDR3 loop reads CASSYGRVGSPLHF. The CDR3 nucleotides are TGTGCCAGCAGTTACGGCAGGGTCGGTTCACCCCTCCACTTT.

This chain's CDR3 is CASSQDRETQYF. CDR3 coding DNA: TGTGCCAGTAGCCAGGACAGGGAGACCCAGTACTTC. The chain uses TRBV19 and TRBJ2-5, with 7 bases that match TRBD1. CDR1 is LNHDA, CDR2 SQIVND, per germline (reference sequence). There are 12 residues in the CDR3. J was trimmed by 5 bases and V by 6 bases; bases with no gene match: 3.